Listed below are T cell receptor beta chains from one sample, sequenced in a study of T cells in Graves' hyperthyroidism and ophthalmopathy. Using its own MiXCR run on the multiplex PCR reads, TCRdb lists one record per CDR3 protein. The table includes about 640,000 distinct CDR3 sequences, roughly 20% detected once. Sequenced input: blood. The receptors shown here come from a man aged 25-45 years with Graves' ophthalmopathy. Each CDR3 is given with its conserved first and last residue. The order of the fields is V gene, D gene, J gene, clone size, CDR3 protein, CDR3 DNA. The D gene is left open where the match is weak. Clone size appears in some rows only: once, few, many, or a class for an expanded clone.

TRBV27,-,TRBJ2-3,-,CASSLSNASPTDTQYF,TGTGCCAGCAGTTTATCTAACGCGTCTCCCACAGATACGCAGTATTTT
TRBV29-1,-,TRBJ2-7,-,CSVIEGYEQYF,TGCAGCGTCATCGAGGGGTACGAGCAGTACTTC
TRBV6-1,-,TRBJ1-1,few,CASSHSSIAEAFF,TGTGCCAGCAGCCACTCCTCTATTGCTGAAGCTTTCTTT
TRBV7-9,-,TRBJ2-7,many,CASSLVDGPYEQYF,TGTGCCAGCAGCTTAGTGGACGGTCCCTACGAGCAGTACTTC
TRBV14,TRBD2,TRBJ2-7,few,CASSQGNKREGLYEQYF,TGTGCCAGCAGCCAAGGAAACAAGCGGGAGGGCCTCTACGAGCAGTACTTC
TRBV6-1,-,TRBJ2-7,many,CASRTEKTGRGLYEQYF,TGTGCCAGCAGGACAGAAAAGACAGGTCGGGGACTCTACGAGCAGTACTTC
TRBV2,-,TRBJ1-5,few,CASSEWYSRSNQPQHF,TGTGCCAGCAGTGAATGGTACTCCAGAAGCAATCAGCCCCAGCATTTT
TRBV11-2,TRBD2,TRBJ2-1,-,CASSLEAGPSNEQFF,TGTGCCAGCAGCTTAGAAGCGGGGCCCAGCAATGAGCAGTTCTTC
TRBV5-1,-,TRBJ1-1,few,CASSGTLATGNTEAFF,TGCGCCAGCAGCGGAACGTTGGCCACAGGCAACACTGAAGCTTTCTTT
TRBV20-1,TRBD1,TRBJ2-4,many,CSAGVTGAKNIQYF,TGCAGTGCTGGAGTGACAGGGGCCAAAAACATTCAGTACTTC
TRBV6-2/TRBV6-3,TRBD1,TRBJ2-7,-,CASTEPGGEQYF,TGTGCCAGCACGGAACCAGGGGGCGAGCAGTACTTC
TRBV25-1,-,TRBJ1-4,few,CASSEYRADNEKLFF,TGTGCCAGCAGTGAATACAGGGCCGATAATGAAAAACTGTTTTTT
TRBV13,-,TRBJ1-6,-,CASSLGNSPNSPLHF,TGTGCCAGCAGCTTAGGGAACAGCCCAAATTCACCCCTCCACTTT
TRBV30,-,TRBJ2-3,few,CAWMVGGLADTQYF,TGTGCCTGGATGGTCGGGGGGCTTGCAGATACGCAGTATTTT
TRBV12-3/TRBV12-4,TRBD1,TRBJ2-2,few,CASSFTGDTGELFF,TGTGCCAGCAGTTTTACAGGGGACACCGGGGAGCTGTTTTTT
TRBV28,-,TRBJ2-7,many,CASSLPGASYEQYF,TGTGCCAGCAGTTTACCCGGGGCAAGCTACGAGCAGTACTTC
TRBV11-2,TRBD1,TRBJ2-7,many,CASSLYRGSYEQYF,TGTGCCAGCAGCTTATACAGGGGCTCCTACGAGCAGTACTTC
TRBV11-2,-,TRBJ2-2,many,CASRPRPSPNTGELFF,TGTGCCAGCAGACCCCGACCCTCGCCGAACACCGGGGAGCTGTTTTTT
TRBV7-9,-,TRBJ2-7,-,CASSHGGTGSREQYF,TGTGCCAGTAGCCACGGGGGAACAGGGTCAAGGGAGCAGTACTTC
TRBV30,TRBD1,TRBJ1-4,few,CAWSTGQHNEKLFF,TGTGCCTGGAGTACGGGACAGCATAATGAAAAACTGTTTTTT
TRBV10-3,TRBD2,TRBJ2-7,-,CAISDGTTAYEQYF,TGTGCCATCAGTGACGGGACTACGGCCTACGAGCAGTACTTC
TRBV5-5,TRBD1,TRBJ2-1,-,CASSLSAIGTGPYNEQFF,TGTGCCAGCAGCTTGTCAGCCATAGGGACAGGACCCTACAATGAGCAGTTCTTC
TRBV20-1,-,TRBJ2-1,few,CSAPAYNEQFF,TGCAGTGCTCCCGCTTACAATGAGCAGTTCTTC